The next 6 T cell receptor beta chains were all read from a single sample in a study of identical twins' blood T cells. TCRdb independently ran MiXCR on the 5' RACE reads; one entry per CDR3 protein. The data hold hundreds of thousands of distinct CDR3 sequences, with over 25% observed a single time. Specimen: PBMCs. These receptor sequences come from a woman aged 18 to 50 in good health.

This clonotype has more than one count but fewer than ten. V is TRBV20-1 and J is TRBJ1-1; D unresolved. CDR3 length: 11 amino acids. The V end was cut by 3 bases, the J end by 1 base, with 3 bases between. Per germline, CDR1 DFQATT and CDR2 SNEGSKA (reference sequence). The CDR3 region is CSARKNTEAFF. The CDR3 DNA sequence: TGCAGTGCTAGGAAGAACACTGAAGCTTTCTTT.

Here the CDR3 DNA reads TGCGCCAGCAGCCAGTCCGGGACCCAGACAGATACGCAGTATTTT. Residues: CASSQSGTQTDTQYF. The chain links TRBV4-3 to TRBJ2-3, with D possibly being TRBD1 or TRBD2 (5 bases each). Trimming took 3 bases from V and 3 from J, leaving 13 bases between them. This CDR3 contains 15 residues. Germline CDR1 LGHNA, CDR2 YSLEER.

This clonotype was detected many times. V is TRBV11-2 and J is TRBJ2-2; no definite D call. Germline-derived CDR1 and CDR2 are SGHAT and FQNNGV. The CDR3 loop spans 13 amino acids. V lost 1 base to trimming and J lost 6 bases, with 6 bases between them. The CDR3 here is CASSLGRPGELFF. CDR3 nucleotide sequence: TGTGCCAGCAGCTTAGGGAGACCCGGGGAGCTGTTTTTT.

Only one count was recorded for this clonotype. A read error is possible here, since a much larger clone lies one base away. The gene calls are TRBV29-1 and TRBJ1-1; D unresolved. CDR3 length: 13 amino acids. Germline V gives CDR1 SQVTM, CDR2 ANQGSEA. The CDR3 nucleotides are TGCATCGTTGATACGACTATGAACACTGAAGCTTTCTTT. It is translated as CIVDTTMNTEAFF. The entire variable domain, with the rest obtained from reference TRBV29-1 and TRBJ1-1, is as follows: SAVISQKPSRDICQRGTSLTIQCQVDSQVTMMFWYRQQPGQSLTLIATANQGSEATYESGFVIDKFPISRPNLTFSTLTVSNMSPEDSSIYLCIVDTTMNTEAFFGQGTRLTVV.

This clonotype was detected a few times. The rearrangement joins TRBV6-6 to TRBJ1-1; maybe TRBD1 (6 bases). Looked up from germline, CDR1 is MNHNY and CDR2 is SVGAGI (reference sequence). V shed 7 bases and J shed 4 bases, with 13 bases lying between them. This CDR3 has 13 residues. CDR3 DNA sequence: TGTGCCAGCACCAAGGCAGGGGCCACTGAAGCTTTCTTT. Translation gives CASTKAGATEAFF.

This clonotype has a handful of counts. A read error may produce the germline difference seen at one junction end. The V call is TRBV10-3, the J call TRBJ1-2; D is uncertain. Germline V lookup: CDR1 ENHRY, CDR2 SYGVKD. CDR3 size: 15 residues. The CDR3 region has the DNA TGTGCCGTCTCGCCCCTCTCGGGGTCTAACTATGGTTACACCTTC. It translates to CAVSPLSGSNYGYTF.